The following is a TCR beta chain sequence with its context. Its target is not known. Primers: 60 Vbeta forward and 13 Jbeta reverse. Data came from immunoSEQ multiplex PCR; TCRdb stores just in-frame clones and leaves some out. This sample has 95,000 to 150,000 clones, with less than 90% found just once. These data are taken from a study of cytomegalovirus exposure and HLA in healthy donors. Looking at the study overall: One earlier analysis, a look at around 170 million T cells, found around 110 million unique TCR beta sequences.

Study-wide results and limits: Exclusion applied to some V segments, including TRBV6-2 and TRBV6-3, as they were indistinguishable. A later analysis appeared to link common viral pathogens to several of the most significant clusters. In a later analysis, TCR association rates varied by HLA locus: DRB1 most, HLA-C fewest.

This CDR3 contains 14 residues. V lost 0 bases and J 4 bases, leaving 11 bases between the germline ends. Germline values: CDR1 SGDLS, CDR2 YYNGEE. The TCR was taken from a man aged 45-65 years in good health and CMV-seronegative. The source material was PBMCs. V gene TRBV9 combines with J gene TRBJ2-7, with a possible D match to TRBD2 (6 bases). The CDR3 loop reads CASSVGTTEYEQYF. CDR3 DNA sequence: TGTGCCAGCAGCGTAGGGACTACCGAGTACGAGCAGTACTTC.